The subject of this entry is one T cell receptor beta chain. Its antigen is not known. The entry originates in a study of CD8 T cells in Susac syndrome. Points from the study as a whole: The TCR sequencing and HLA analysis in the study involved a relatively small number of individuals, as the study acknowledged.

RNA was extracted with the RNeasy kit, and a quantity of about 0.45 to 1 ug was reverse transcribed using random hexamers. The amplification used immunoSEQ multiplex PCR on TCR beta CDR3; it spanned 54 Vbeta and 13 Jbeta. Using its own MiXCR run on the immunoSEQ multiplex PCR reads, TCRdb lists one record per CDR3 protein. The profile shows approximately 180,000 distinct CDR3 sequences, 95% of them singletons. Sequencing of TCR beta was performed on blood CD8+ T cells and on blood CD4+ T cells. Negative isolation was applied to CD8+ and CD4+ T cells, and FACS enrichment was applied to TEMRA cells. The CDR3 sequence is 12 residues long. Germline assignment: CDR1 SGHNT and CDR2 YENEEA. Trimming shortened V by 3 bases and J by 9 bases, and 9 bases separated the two germline ends.

This clonotype was obtained from a human donor with multiple sclerosis. This chain links TRBV11-3 with TRBJ2-1; D gene unclear. The sequenced sample consisted of CD4+ T cells from PBMCs. The CDR3 is CASSFSLAEQFF. CDR3 coding DNA: TGTGCCAGCAGCTTCTCTTTAGCTGAGCAGTTCTTC.